The 18 T cell receptor beta chains below come from one sample, sequenced in a study of monozygotic twins with inflammatory bowel disease (dated by TCRdb to between 2019 and 2020). To prepare the library, 5' RACE was applied. Sequenced using an Illumina HiSeq 2500. TCRdb reprocessed the public reads and reports one entry per CDR3 protein sequence, without DNA. The data table for this sample lists about 300,000 distinct CDR3 sequences. Over 5.5% of the sample is held by the ten biggest clonotypes. Material: blood. These receptors came from a human donor with ulcerative colitis or Crohn's disease, or a healthy co-twin of an affected twin (not recorded which).

The genes are TRBV20-1 and TRBJ2-7; the TRBD2 assignment by TCRdb is unverifiable without DNA. From germline, CDR1 is DFQATT and CDR2 SNEGSKA (reference sequence). This CDR3 is 16 amino acids long. The CDR3 is CSARAGDTRFSYEQYF.

This chain connects TRBV7-3 to TRBJ2-2; checking the TCRdb D call of TRBD2 is not possible without DNA. CDR1 is SGHTA, CDR2 FQGTGA, per germline. This CDR3 region has 15 residues. The CDR3 spells CASSTGLAAAGELFF.

The chain is built from TRBV2 and TRBJ2-7; TCRdb names TRBD2, which stays unverified in the absence of DNA. Germline V gene lookup returns CDR1 SNHLY and CDR2 FYNNEI. This CDR3 contains 14 residues. The CDR3 region is CASSGLSVDGEQYF.

The V gene is TRBV28, the J gene TRBJ2-5; the D call of TRBD1 rests on TCRdb alone, since no DNA is present to check it. Looked up from germline, CDR1 is MDHEN and CDR2 is SYDVKM. The CDR3 extends over 14 amino acids. The CDR3: CASSLGRLGETQYF.

The chain uses TRBV2 and TRBJ2-6. Germline assignment: CDR1 SNHLY and CDR2 FYNNEI. The CDR3 loop spans 13 amino acids. The CDR3 spells CASPDSGANVLTF.

This rearrangement joins TRBV18 to TRBJ1-1; the TCRdb D gene call, TRBD1, has no DNA to confirm it. Germline CDR1 reads KGHSH; CDR2 reads LQKENI. This CDR3 comprises 18 residues. The CDR3 loop reads CASSPLPAAGAMNTEAFF.

This sequence joins TRBV4-1 and TRBJ2-1; TCRdb's assignment of TRBD2 cannot be checked, as there is no DNA. The CDR3 is 16 residues long. Germline loops: CDR1 MGHRA, CDR2 YSYEKL. The CDR3 region is CASSQEEEGRFNEQFF.

The rearrangement links TRBV6-2 or TRBV6-3 to TRBJ1-6. The germline gives CDR1 MNHEY, CDR2 SVGEGT. The CDR3 runs 15 residues. The CDR3 reads CASRTGDANNSPLHF.

The CDR3: CASSSPGHNTEAFF. This chain joins TRBV6-5 and TRBJ1-1; TCRdb's D call, TRBD1, is unchecked because there is no DNA. This CDR3 has 14 amino acids. Germline V gene lookup returns CDR1 MNHEY and CDR2 SVGAGI.

This chain connects TRBV6-1 to TRBJ1-1; TCRdb indicates TRBD1, and absent DNA this call remains unverified. Germline CDR1 MNHNS, CDR2 SASEGT. This CDR3 is 14 amino acids long. CDR3 loop: CASSNGQRSTEAFF.

V gene TRBV20-1 combines with J gene TRBJ1-5. This CDR3 has 13 amino acids. The germline CDR1 and CDR2 sequences are DFQATT and SNEGSKA (reference sequence). The CDR3 is CSASGGGDQPQHF.

The chain links TRBV18 to TRBJ2-3; the TRBD2 assignment by TCRdb is unverifiable without DNA. The CDR3 has 15 residues. Germline lookup yields CDR1 KGHSH and CDR2 LQKENI. CDR3 sequence reads: CASSPMDSSPDTQYF.

The gene calls are TRBV28 and TRBJ2-2; TCRdb reports TRBD2, a call that lacks DNA to check it against. The V gene's germline CDR1 is MDHEN and CDR2 SYDVKM. The CDR3 has 17 residues. CDR3 sequence reads: CASSPTLAGFNTGELFF.

V usage is TRBV28 and J usage is TRBJ1-6. The CDR3 loop spans 14 amino acids. Germline V gene sequence: CDR1 MDHEN, CDR2 SYDVKM. This CDR3 reads CASSLQPRNSPLHF.

The rearrangement uses TRBV19 and TRBJ2-1; there is no DNA to check the TCRdb D call of TRBD1. The germline gives CDR1 LNHDA, CDR2 SQIVND (reference sequence). CDR3 length: 14 amino acids. CDR3 in amino acids: CASNPGTPYNEQFF.

The chain combines TRBV6-1 with TRBJ2-7; absent DNA, TCRdb's TRBD1 call cannot be checked. CDR1 is MNHNS, CDR2 SASEGT, per germline. This CDR3 is 13 amino acids long. CDR3 loop: CASATEGSYEQYF.

CDR3 amino acids: CASEQGTHNTQYF. V is TRBV9 and J is TRBJ2-3. Germline V gene data show CDR1 as SGDLS and CDR2 as YYNGEE. The CDR3 totals 13 residues.

This sequence joins TRBV28 and TRBJ1-1; TCRdb selects TRBD1, and the lack of DNA leaves this call unchecked. Germline CDR1 is MDHEN and CDR2 is SYDVKM. The CDR3 spans 13 residues. The chain's CDR3 is CASSFTGVLEAFF.